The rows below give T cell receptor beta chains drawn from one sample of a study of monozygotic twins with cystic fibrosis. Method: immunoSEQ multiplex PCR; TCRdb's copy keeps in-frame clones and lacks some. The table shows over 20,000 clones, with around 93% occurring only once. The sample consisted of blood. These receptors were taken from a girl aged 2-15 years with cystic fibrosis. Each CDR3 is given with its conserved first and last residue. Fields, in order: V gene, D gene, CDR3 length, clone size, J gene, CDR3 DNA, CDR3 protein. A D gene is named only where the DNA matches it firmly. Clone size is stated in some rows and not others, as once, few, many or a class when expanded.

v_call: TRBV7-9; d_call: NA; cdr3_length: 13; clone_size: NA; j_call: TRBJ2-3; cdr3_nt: TGTGCCAGCAGCTCCGGGAGCACAGATACGCAGTATTTT; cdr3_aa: CASSSGSTDTQYF
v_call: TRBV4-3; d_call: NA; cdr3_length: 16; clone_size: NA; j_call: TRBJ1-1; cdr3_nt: TGCGCCAGCAGCCAAGATCCCCCACAGGGCCGCCCTGAAGCTTTCTTT; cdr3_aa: CASSQDPPQGRPEAFF
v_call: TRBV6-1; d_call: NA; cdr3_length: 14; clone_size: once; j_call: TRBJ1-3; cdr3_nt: TGTGCCAGCGTCAGCGGGGATTTGAGAAACACCATATATTTT; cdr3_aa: CASVSGDLRNTIYF
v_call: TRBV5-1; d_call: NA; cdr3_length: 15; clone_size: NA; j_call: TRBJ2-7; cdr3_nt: TGCGCCAGCAGCTGGCTTACAGGGCCCCTTAACGAGCAGTACTTC; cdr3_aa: CASSWLTGPLNEQYF
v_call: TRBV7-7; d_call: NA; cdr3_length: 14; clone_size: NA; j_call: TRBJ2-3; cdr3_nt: TGTGCCAGCAGCGCAGGGATTTCCACAGATACGCAGTATTTT; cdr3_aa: CASSAGISTDTQYF
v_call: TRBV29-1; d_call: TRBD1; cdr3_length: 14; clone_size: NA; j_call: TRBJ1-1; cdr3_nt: TGCAGCGTCTCGGGACAGGGGGATGTAACTGAAGCTTTCTTT; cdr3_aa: CSVSGQGDVTEAFF
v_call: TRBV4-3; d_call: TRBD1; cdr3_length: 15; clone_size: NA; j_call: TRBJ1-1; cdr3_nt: TGCGCCAGCAGCCCCCGCCGGGGACAGCGTACTGAAGCTTTCTTT; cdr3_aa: CASSPRRGQRTEAFF
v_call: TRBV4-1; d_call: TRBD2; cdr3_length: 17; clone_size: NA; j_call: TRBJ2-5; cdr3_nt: TGCGCCAGCAGCCAAGACTGGCTGGCGGGGGGGCGCGAGACCCAGTACTTC; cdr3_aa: CASSQDWLAGGRETQYF
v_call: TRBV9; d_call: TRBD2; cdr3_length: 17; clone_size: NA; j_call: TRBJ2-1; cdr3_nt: TGTGCCAGCAGCGTCATAGCGGGGTACACCCCAGACAATGAGCAGTTCTTC; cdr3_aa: CASSVIAGYTPDNEQFF
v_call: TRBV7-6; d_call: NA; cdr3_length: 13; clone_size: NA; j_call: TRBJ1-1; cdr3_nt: TGTGCCAGCGGGCGGAGGGGGGGCACTGAAGCTTTCTTT; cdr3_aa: CASGRRGGTEAFF
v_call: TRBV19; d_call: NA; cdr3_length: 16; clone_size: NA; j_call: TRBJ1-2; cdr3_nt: TGTGCCAGTAGTATAAGGGGACAAACAGTTAACTATGGCTACACCTTC; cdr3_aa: CASSIRGQTVNYGYTF
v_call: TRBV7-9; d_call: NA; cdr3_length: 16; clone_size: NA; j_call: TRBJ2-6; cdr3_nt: TGTGCCAGCAGCTTTACCGGGGGCTTTGGGGCCAACGTCCTGACTTTC; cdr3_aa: CASSFTGGFGANVLTF
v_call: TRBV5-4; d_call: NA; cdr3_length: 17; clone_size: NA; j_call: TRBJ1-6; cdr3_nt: TGTGCCAGCAGCTTGGGGGCGAGACAAAACCAAAATTCACCCCTCCACTTT; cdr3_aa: CASSLGARQNQNSPLHF
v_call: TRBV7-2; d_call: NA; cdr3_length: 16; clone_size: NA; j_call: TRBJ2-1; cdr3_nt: TGTGCCAGCAGCCAAGATCCGTGGGACGGGTCTCTGGAGCAGTTCTTC; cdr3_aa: CASSQDPWDGSLEQFF
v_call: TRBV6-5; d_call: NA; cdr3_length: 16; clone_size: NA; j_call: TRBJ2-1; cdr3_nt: TGTGCCAGCAGTTACGAAGGGGGGAGCTCCTACAATGAGCAGTTCTTC; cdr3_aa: CASSYEGGSSYNEQFF
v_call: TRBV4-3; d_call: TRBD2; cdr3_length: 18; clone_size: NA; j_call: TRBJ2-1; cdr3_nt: TGCGCCAGCAGCCCAAAGGGACTAGCGGGGGGGCCCGGCAATGAGCAGTTCTTC; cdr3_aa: CASSPKGLAGGPGNEQFF
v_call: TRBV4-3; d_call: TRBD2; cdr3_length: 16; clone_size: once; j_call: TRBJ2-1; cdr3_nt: TGCGCCAGCAGCGAATGGGGGCGGGGGGGCAGCGATGAGCAGTTCTTC; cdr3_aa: CASSEWGRGGSDEQFF
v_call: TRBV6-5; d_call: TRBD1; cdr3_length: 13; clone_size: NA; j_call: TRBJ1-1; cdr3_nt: TGTGCCAGCAGCCTGACAGGGGGGCCTGAAGCTTTCTTT; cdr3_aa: CASSLTGGPEAFF
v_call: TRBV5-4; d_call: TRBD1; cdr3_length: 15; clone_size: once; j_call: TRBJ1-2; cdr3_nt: TGTGCCAGCAGCCAGGACAGGGGCGGTTTTTATGGCTACACCTTC; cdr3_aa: CASSQDRGGFYGYTF
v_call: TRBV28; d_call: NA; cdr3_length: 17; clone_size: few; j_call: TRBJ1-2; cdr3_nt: TGTGCCAGCAGACTCCGGGACGGGGTCCGAGGGGTAGATGGCTACACCTTC; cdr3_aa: CASRLRDGVRGVDGYTF
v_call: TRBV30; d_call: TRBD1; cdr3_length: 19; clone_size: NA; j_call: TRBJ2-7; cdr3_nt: TGTGCCTGGAGTCCGTCGCGGACAGGGAGAAACCTCTTATACTCCGAGCAGTACTTC; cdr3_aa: CAWSPSRTGRNLLYSEQYF
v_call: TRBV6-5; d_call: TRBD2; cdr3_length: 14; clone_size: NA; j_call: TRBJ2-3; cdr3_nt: TGTGCCAGCAGTGTGCGGGGGAGCACAGATACGCAGTATTTT; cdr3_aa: CASSVRGSTDTQYF
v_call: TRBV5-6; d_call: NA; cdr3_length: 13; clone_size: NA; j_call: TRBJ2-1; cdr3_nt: TGTGCCAGCAGCTTTAGGACGTACAATGAGCAGTTCTTC; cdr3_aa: CASSFRTYNEQFF
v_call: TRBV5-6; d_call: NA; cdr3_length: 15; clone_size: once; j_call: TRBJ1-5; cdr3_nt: TGTGCCAGCAGCTTGGCAGGCCGTTTGAATCAGCCCCAGCATTTT; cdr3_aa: CASSLAGRLNQPQHF
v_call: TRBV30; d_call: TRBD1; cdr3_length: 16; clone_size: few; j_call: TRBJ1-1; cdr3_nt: TGTGCCTGGACTAACCGGGGACAGGGGAAGAACACTGAAGCTTTCTTT; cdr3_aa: CAWTNRGQGKNTEAFF
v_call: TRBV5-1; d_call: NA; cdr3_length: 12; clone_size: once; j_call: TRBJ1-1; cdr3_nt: TGCGCCAGCAGCCAACCATCCTTTGAAGCTTTCTTT; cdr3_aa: CASSQPSFEAFF
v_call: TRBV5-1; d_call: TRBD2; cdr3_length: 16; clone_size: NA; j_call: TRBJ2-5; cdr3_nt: TGCGCCAGCAGCTTCGTCCGACTAGCACACCAAGAGACCCAGTACTTC; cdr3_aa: CASSFVRLAHQETQYF
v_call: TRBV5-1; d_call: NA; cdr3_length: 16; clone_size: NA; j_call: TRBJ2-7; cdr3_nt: TGCGCCAGCAGCTTAGATACAGCTAGCTCATCCTACGAGCAGTACTTC; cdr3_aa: CASSLDTASSSYEQYF
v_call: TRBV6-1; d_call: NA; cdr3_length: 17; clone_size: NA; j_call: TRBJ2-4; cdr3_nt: TGTGCCAGCAGTGAAGGTTTAGCCTGGGGAACCAAAAACATTCAGTACTTC; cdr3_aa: CASSEGLAWGTKNIQYF
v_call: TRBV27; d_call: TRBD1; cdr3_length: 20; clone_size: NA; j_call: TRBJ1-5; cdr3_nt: TGTGCCAGCAGTTTTTATGACCTCTTGCCGGGACAGGGAATCAATCAGCCCCAGCATTTT; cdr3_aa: CASSFYDLLPGQGINQPQHF
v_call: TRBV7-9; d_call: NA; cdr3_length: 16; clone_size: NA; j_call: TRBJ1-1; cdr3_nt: TGTGCCAGCAGCTATAAAACCGGGGCCTCCCTCACTGAAGCTTTCTTT; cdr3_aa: CASSYKTGASLTEAFF
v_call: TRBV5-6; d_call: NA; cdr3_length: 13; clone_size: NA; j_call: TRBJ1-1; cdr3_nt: TGTGCCAGCAGCTTGGGGGGGACCTTAGAAGCTTTCTTT; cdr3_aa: CASSLGGTLEAFF
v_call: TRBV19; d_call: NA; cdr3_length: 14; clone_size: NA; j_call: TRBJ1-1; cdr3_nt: TGTGCCAGTAGTTTTGGGATGGTGAACACTGAAGCTTTCTTT; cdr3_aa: CASSFGMVNTEAFF
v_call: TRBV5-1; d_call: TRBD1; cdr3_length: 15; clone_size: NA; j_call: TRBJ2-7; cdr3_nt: TGCGCCAGCAGCTTGATCCAGGGGGTAGGTTACGAGCAGTACTTC; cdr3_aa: CASSLIQGVGYEQYF
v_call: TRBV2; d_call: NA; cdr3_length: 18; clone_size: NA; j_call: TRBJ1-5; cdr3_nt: TGTGCCAGCAGTGAAACAGGGTATGCGAGCCATAGCAATCAGCCCCAGCATTTT; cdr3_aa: CASSETGYASHSNQPQHF
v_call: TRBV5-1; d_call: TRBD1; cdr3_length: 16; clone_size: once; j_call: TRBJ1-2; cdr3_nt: TGCGCCAGCAGCGTCTATTTAGGGACAGAGATCTATGGCTACACCTTC; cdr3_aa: CASSVYLGTEIYGYTF
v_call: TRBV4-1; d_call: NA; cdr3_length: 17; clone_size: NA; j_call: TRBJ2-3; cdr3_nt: TGCGCCAGCAGCCCCTTTGGCTCTGGTGGGCCCCCAGATACGCAGTATTTT; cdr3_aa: CASSPFGSGGPPDTQYF
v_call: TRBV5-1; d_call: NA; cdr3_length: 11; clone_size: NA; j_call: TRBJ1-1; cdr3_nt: TGCGCCAGCGGGGACGGGTTTGAAGCTTTCTTT; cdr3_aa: CASGDGFEAFF
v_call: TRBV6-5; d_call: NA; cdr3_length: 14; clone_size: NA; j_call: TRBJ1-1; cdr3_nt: TGTGCCAGCAGCCCGGACCGGGGGCCCCGTGAAGCTTTCTTT; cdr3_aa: CASSPDRGPREAFF
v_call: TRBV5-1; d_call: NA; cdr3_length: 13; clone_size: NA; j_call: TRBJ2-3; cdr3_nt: TGCGCCAGCAGCTTGGCTGTCGCAGATACGCAGTATTTT; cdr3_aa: CASSLAVADTQYF
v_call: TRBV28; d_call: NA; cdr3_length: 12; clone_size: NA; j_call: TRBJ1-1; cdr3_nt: TGTGCCAGCAGTTTATTAGGGCAGGAAGCTTTCTTT; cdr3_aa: CASSLLGQEAFF
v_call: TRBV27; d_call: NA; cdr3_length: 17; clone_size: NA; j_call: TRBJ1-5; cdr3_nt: TGTGCCAGCAGTCGCGGCAAATTCGATGGCAGCAATCAGCCCCAGCATTTT; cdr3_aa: CASSRGKFDGSNQPQHF
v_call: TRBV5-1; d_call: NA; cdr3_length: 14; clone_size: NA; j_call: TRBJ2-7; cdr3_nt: TGCGCCAGCAGCTTGGAACAGGGATCCTACGAGCAGTACTTC; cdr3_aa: CASSLEQGSYEQYF
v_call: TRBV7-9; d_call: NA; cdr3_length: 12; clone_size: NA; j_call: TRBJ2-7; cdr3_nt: TGTGCCAGCAGCTTAGGTCGCGACGAGCAGTACTTC; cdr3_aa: CASSLGRDEQYF
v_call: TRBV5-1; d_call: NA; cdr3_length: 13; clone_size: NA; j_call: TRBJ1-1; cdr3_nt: TGCGCCAGCAGCTTGGGGGGTAACACTGAAGCTTTCTTT; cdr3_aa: CASSLGGNTEAFF
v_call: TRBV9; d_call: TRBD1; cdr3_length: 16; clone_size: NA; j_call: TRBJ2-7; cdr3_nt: TGTGCCAGCAGCCCCGGACAGGGGACGAGCTCCTACGAGCAGTACTTC; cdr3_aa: CASSPGQGTSSYEQYF
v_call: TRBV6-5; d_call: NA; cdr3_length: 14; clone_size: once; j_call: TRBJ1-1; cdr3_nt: TGTGCCAGCAGTTACTCGACCTTGGTACCTGAAGCTTTCTTT; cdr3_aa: CASSYSTLVPEAFF
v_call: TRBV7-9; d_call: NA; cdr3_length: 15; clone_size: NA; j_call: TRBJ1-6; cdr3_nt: TGTGCCAGCAGTCCGGGGAAGGCGGATAATTCACCCCTCCACTTT; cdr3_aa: CASSPGKADNSPLHF
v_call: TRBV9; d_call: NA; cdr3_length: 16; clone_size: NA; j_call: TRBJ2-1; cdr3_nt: TGTGCCAGCAGCGTAGGTGTCGGGGCTCTGGGGGGTGAGCAGTTCTTC; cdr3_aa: CASSVGVGALGGEQFF
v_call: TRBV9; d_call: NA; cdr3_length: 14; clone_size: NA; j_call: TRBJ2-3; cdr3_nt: TGTGCCAGCAGCGTAGAAGCAGGGAGAGATACGCAGTATTTT; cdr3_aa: CASSVEAGRDTQYF
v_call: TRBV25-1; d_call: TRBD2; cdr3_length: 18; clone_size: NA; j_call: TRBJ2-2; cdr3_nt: TGTGCCAGCAGTGAATTGGGTAGCGGGGGATCGAACACCGGGGAGCTGTTTTTT; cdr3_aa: CASSELGSGGSNTGELFF
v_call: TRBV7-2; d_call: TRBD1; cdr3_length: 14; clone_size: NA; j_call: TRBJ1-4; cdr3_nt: TGTGCCAGCAGCTGGGGGATCAGGGGGGAAAAACTGTTTTTT; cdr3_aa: CASSWGIRGEKLFF